The 17 T cell receptor beta chains below were found in one sample sequenced in a study of brain T cells in children with intractable seizures. Described time point: blood from clinic visit 5 months post-surgery; TSC patient then seizure free. Some clones are missing from TCRdb's copy, which holds only in-frame ones; the method was immunoSEQ multiplex PCR. The repertoire consists of 340,000 or so clones, with roughly 93% occurring once and the leading ten covering roughly 5.8%. Here the sequenced sample was peripheral blood, taken about 5 months after surgery. The receptors stem from a boy under three years old with tuberous sclerosis and intractable seizures.

J is TRBJ2-7 and V is TRBV11-2, with 9 bases lining up with TRBD2. Trimming cost V 5 bases and J 2 bases; bases outside gene matches: 13. CDR1 and CDR2 from the germline V gene are SGHAT and FQNNGV. CDR3 length: 17 amino acids. This CDR3 reads CASSPRWTSAIPYEQYF. Written as DNA, the CDR3 is TGTGCCAGCAGCCCCCGGTGGACTAGCGCGATCCCCTACGAGCAGTACTTC.

This clone appeared a single time. The genes are TRBV5-6 and TRBJ1-2; TRBD1 matches 12 bases. J was trimmed by 2 bases and V by 0 bases; bases with no gene match: 5. The V gene's germline CDR1 is SGHDT and CDR2 YYEEEE. The CDR3 covers 17 residues. DNA for the CDR3: TGTGCCAGCAGCTTGGATGGGACAGGGGGCTTGAACTATGGCTACACCTTC. Amino acids: CASSLDGTGGLNYGYTF.

The chain couples TRBV24-1 to TRBJ2-2, with D unclear. CDR1 and CDR2 from the germline V gene are KGHDR and SFDVKD. This CDR3 spans 16 amino acids. The V end lost 1 base, the J end lost 1 base, and 9 bases lay between the germline ends. The CDR3 reads CATSDFGAVNTGELFF. CDR3 in DNA: TGTGCCACCAGTGATTTCGGCGCGGTGAACACCGGGGAGCTGTTTTTT.

The chain couples TRBV18 to TRBJ2-1; 9 bases line up with TRBD1. Germline V gene lookup returns CDR1 KGHSH and CDR2 LQKENI. CDR3 length equals 16 residues. The V gene end was trimmed by 6 bases and the J gene end by 5 bases; junction bases not matched to a gene: 11. CDR3 in amino acids: CASSKPWDRVHNEQFF. For the CDR3, the DNA is TGTGCCAGCTCCAAACCCTGGGACAGGGTCCACAATGAGCAGTTCTTC. Full variable domain (remainder filled in from reference TRBV18 and TRBJ2-1): NAGVMQNPRHLVRRRGQEARLRCSPMKGHSHVYWYRQLPEEGLKFMVYLQKENIIDESGMPKERFSAEFPKEGPSILRIQQVVRGDSAAYFCASSKPWDRVHNEQFFGPGTRLTVL.

The rearrangement joins TRBV15 to TRBJ2-2, with D possibly matching TRBD1 (6 bases). Deletions cut 7 bases from V and 2 bases from J, with 11 bases between. Germline V CDR1 and CDR2: LNHNV, YYDKDF (reference sequence). This CDR3 spans 14 amino acids. The CDR3 sequence is CATTQTGNTGELFF. DNA of the CDR3: TGTGCCACCACCCAGACAGGAAACACCGGGGAGCTGTTTTTT.

The DNA for the CDR3 is TGTGCCAGTACAGGGTACGAGCAGTACTTC. This codes for CASTGYEQYF. The chain recombines TRBV6-4 with TRBJ2-7; D possibly corresponds to TRBD1 (6 bases). Germline assignment: CDR1 MRHNA and CDR2 SNTAGT. Deletions cut 9 bases from V and 4 bases from J, with 7 bases between. There are 10 residues in the CDR3.

This rearrangement joins TRBV29-1 to TRBJ1-2, with a tentative D call TRBD1 (6 bases). Trimming shortened V by 3 bases and J by 4 bases, and 12 bases separated the two germline ends. The CDR3 sequence is 13 residues long. Germline loops: CDR1 SQVTM, CDR2 ANQGSEA. CDR3 sequence: CSVDGGAGYGYTF. CDR3 DNA: TGCAGCGTTGACGGGGGGGCGGGCTATGGCTACACCTTC. Complete variable domain (other parts from reference TRBV29-1 and TRBJ1-2): SAVISQKPSRDICQRGTSLTIQCQVDSQVTMMFWYRQQPGQSLTLIATANQGSEATYESGFVIDKFPISRPNLTFSTLTVSNMSPEDSSIYLCSVDGGAGYGYTFGSGTRLTVV.

The chain uses TRBV27 and TRBJ1-2; possibly TRBD1 for D (5 bases). This CDR3 is 13 amino acids long. Germline CDR1 reads MNHEY; CDR2 reads SMNVEV (reference sequence). V lost 5 bases to trimming and J lost 4 bases, with 11 bases between them. The CDR3 reads CASSPGNFYGYTF. DNA of the CDR3: TGTGCCAGCAGTCCAGGGAACTTCTATGGCTACACCTTC.

Worth noting for this clone: An end of the junction does not agree with germline; a read error may underlie this. The chain has TRBV28 and TRBJ1-2; D is ambiguous. The CDR3 sequence is 13 residues long. CDR1 MDHEN and CDR2 SYDVKM come from the germline V gene. CDR3 DNA sequence: TGTGCCGGCAGTTTATCCTTTGAGAATGGCTACACCTTC. This sequence encodes CAGSLSFENGYTF.

For the CDR3, the DNA is TGCAGTGCTAGTTTCGCACAGGGGGCAATTGGCTACACCTTC. The encoded protein is CSASFAQGAIGYTF. This chain connects TRBV20-1 to TRBJ1-2; 9 bases are shared with TRBD1. Trimming removed 3 bases from V and 7 bases from J; junction bases left unmatched: 9. This CDR3 has 14 residues. In germline, CDR1 is DFQATT, CDR2 SNEGSKA (reference sequence).

The rearrangement uses TRBV6-5 and TRBJ1-2; D not certain. Germline V gene data show CDR1 as MNHEY and CDR2 as SVGAGI. The CDR3 has 12 amino acids. Trimming left V 3 bases short and J 5 bases short, with 7 bases between. The CDR3 DNA follows: TGTGCCAGCAGTTATGGAGGGTATGGCTACACCTTC. Its translation: CASSYGGYGYTF.

The V call is TRBV3-1 (or the pseudogene TRBV3-2), the J call TRBJ1-1, with D possibly matching TRBD1 (5 bases). The CDR3 contains 12 residues. Germline V gives CDR1 LGHDT, CDR2 YNNKEL (reference sequence). V was pared by 1 base and J by 6 bases, with 6 bases between. CDR3 protein: CASSQAGPEAFF. The CDR3 DNA follows: TGTGCCAGCAGCCAAGCGGGACCTGAAGCTTTCTTT.

The chain links TRBV21-1 to TRBJ2-5; TRBD1, the table's D call, lacks a check against the DNA. TRBV21-1 is assigned pseudogene status. The CDR3 consists of 15 residues. The CDR3 bases are TGTGCCAGCAGCATCGGACAGGGGTGGTGTGTGACCCAGTACTTC. Protein: CASSIGQGWCVTQYF.

The chain uses TRBV6-5 and TRBJ2-3, with unresolved D. Germline CDR1 MNHEY, CDR2 SVGAGI. The CDR3 is 15 amino acids. V was clipped by 5 bases and J by 0 bases, with 12 bases between them. CDR3 sequence reads: CASSRLAASTDTQYF. The CDR3 bases are TGTGCCAGCAGTCGTTTGGCGGCTAGCACAGATACGCAGTATTTT.

The chain carries TRBV6-1 and TRBJ2-5; 7 bases agree with TRBD2. The CDR3 extends over 13 amino acids. CDR1 MNHNS and CDR2 SASEGT come from the germline V gene. V was pared by 3 bases and J by 4 bases, with 2 bases of the junction left unmatched. Here the CDR3 DNA reads TGTGCCAGCAGTGAGACTAGCCCAGAGACCCAGTACTTC. Encoded protein: CASSETSPETQYF.

The chain employs TRBV30 and TRBJ1-1, with D maybe TRBD1 (6 bases). This CDR3 comprises 12 residues. V was clipped by 5 bases and J by 0 bases, with 7 bases between them. Germline V lookup: CDR1 GTSNPN, CDR2 SVGIG (reference sequence). The CDR3 is CAWGQLNTEAFF. Written as DNA, the CDR3 is TGTGCCTGGGGACAGTTGAACACTGAAGCTTTCTTT.

This chain joins TRBV12-3 or TRBV12-4 and TRBJ2-7; TRBD1 aligns across 7 bases. J gave up 4 bases and V 2 bases, and 2 bases lay outside the gene matches. CDR3 length equals 13 residues. CDR3 sequence: CASSLLQGYEQYF. The CDR3 region has the DNA TGTGCCAGCAGTTTACTACAGGGGTACGAGCAGTACTTC.